The 2 T cell receptor beta chains below come from one sample, sequenced in a study of molecular identifiers for immune sequencing clone quantification. TCRdb reprocessed the PCR reads via MiXCR and lists one record per CDR3 protein. The sample has about 640,000 distinct CDR3 sequences, less than 20% seen once. Sequenced input: naive CD8+ T cells from blood, with Jurkat cell RNA spiked in. Subset reported: FACS-sorted CD8+CD4-CCR7+CD45RA+ naive T cells. Receptor source: a human donor in good health. Some libraries in this study had Jurkat cell RNA spiked in.

Details on this clonotype: A clone one base away is much larger, so this may be a read error. The genes are TRBV21-1 and TRBJ2-7; the D call of TRBD1 is as the table states it, not checked on the DNA. TRBV21-1 is listed as a pseudogene. This CDR3 comprises 12 residues. CDR3 sequence reads: CASTPPYGEQYF. The CDR3 DNA reads TGTGCCAGCACCCCCCCGTACGGGGAGCAGTACTTC.

Ten or more counts support this clonotype. This rearrangement joins TRBV6-6 to TRBJ2-4, with TRBD2 identical over 9 bases. Germline assignment: CDR1 MNHNY and CDR2 SVGAGI (reference sequence). Unmatched junction bases numbered 4, after V lost 4 bases and J lost 0 bases. The CDR3 contains 16 residues. The CDR3 DNA sequence: TGTGCCAGCAGTTTTGGACTAGCGATAGCCAAAAACATTCAGTACTTC. It is translated as CASSFGLAIAKNIQYF.